Following are 32 T cell receptor beta chains from one sample sequenced in a study of monozygotic twins with inflammatory bowel disease. TCRdb re-called the 5' RACE reads and shows each CDR3 protein once, DNA omitted. In all, the sample yields about 450,000 distinct CDR3 sequences. Sequenced: blood. The source is a human donor with ulcerative colitis or Crohn's disease, or a healthy co-twin of an affected twin (not recorded which).

V gene TRBV5-1 combines with J gene TRBJ1-6; TCRdb reports TRBD1, a call that lacks DNA to check it against. Germline V gives CDR1 SGHRS, CDR2 YFSETQ. This CDR3 is 14 amino acids long. The CDR3 spells CASSTGQRDSPLHF.

This CDR3 reads CASSPMDRVSYGYTF. The chain couples TRBV7-9 to TRBJ1-2; the D call of TRBD1 rests on TCRdb alone, since no DNA is present to check it. This CDR3 has 15 residues. Germline V lookup: CDR1 SEHNR, CDR2 FQNEAQ (reference sequence).

The V and J genes are TRBV29-1 and TRBJ2-7; TCRdb outputs TRBD2, but without DNA this stays unchecked. Per the germline V gene, CDR1 is SQVTM and CDR2 is ANQGSEA. The CDR3 length is 15 residues. The CDR3 loop reads CSAVLGLGPLYEQYF.

The V and J genes are TRBV12-3 or TRBV12-4 and TRBJ1-5. This CDR3 has 14 amino acids. The CDR3 protein is CASSADGGDQPQHF.

The rearrangement joins TRBV12-3 or TRBV12-4 to TRBJ1-2; TCRdb outputs TRBD1, but without DNA this stays unchecked. CDR3 length: 14 amino acids. This CDR3 reads CASTRGTALSGYTF.

V usage is TRBV3-1 and J usage is TRBJ1-1; TCRdb proposes TRBD1, but this gene call is untestable without DNA. Germline assignment: CDR1 LGHDT and CDR2 YNNKEL (reference sequence). This CDR3 is 14 amino acids long. This chain's CDR3 is CASSQAPMNTEAFF.

This chain uses TRBV20-1 with TRBJ2-1; TCRdb's assignment of TRBD2 cannot be checked, as there is no DNA. The CDR3 runs 15 residues. Germline CDR1 and CDR2: DFQATT and SNEGSKA (reference sequence). This CDR3 reads CSAEPSPSSYNEQFF.

The J gene is TRBJ1-2, the V gene TRBV7-9; as DNA is missing, the TRBD1 call by TCRdb cannot be tested. Germline CDR1 reads SEHNR; CDR2 reads FQNEAQ (reference sequence). The CDR3 totals 14 residues. CDR3 protein: CASSSTDRPDGYTF.

The V call is TRBV19, the J call TRBJ1-2. The germline V gene encodes CDR1 LNHDA and CDR2 SQIVND (reference sequence). CDR3 length: 12 residues. The CDR3 is CASKPRDYGYTF.

This chain uses TRBV5-1 with TRBJ1-1; TCRdb calls TRBD1, which cannot be checked without DNA. The CDR3 loop spans 15 amino acids. Per germline, CDR1 SGHRS and CDR2 YFSETQ. The CDR3 sequence: CASSSWTGLNTEAFF.

V usage is TRBV7-2 and J usage is TRBJ1-1; TCRdb lists TRBD1, though no DNA is available to test this call. Germline lookup yields CDR1 SGHTA and CDR2 FQGNSA. CDR3 length: 16 residues. The CDR3 here is CASSLASLTDHTEAFF. Drawing the rest from reference TRBV7-2 and TRBJ1-1, the complete variable domain is GAGVSQSPSNKVTEKGKDVELRCDPISGHTALYWYRQSLGQGLEFLIYFQGNSAPDKSGLPSDRFSAERTGGSVSTLTIQRTQQEDSAVYLCASSLASLTDHTEAFFGQGTRLTVV.

V gene TRBV6-5 combines with J gene TRBJ1-4. CDR3 length equals 16 residues. Looked up from germline, CDR1 is MNHEY and CDR2 is SVGAGI. CDR3 loop: CASSYSKRTLGGKLFF.

The chain has TRBV18 and TRBJ2-7; the D gene TCRdb calls, TRBD2, cannot be checked with no DNA. The CDR3 length is 16 residues. CDR1 is KGHSH, CDR2 LQKENI, per germline. The CDR3 spells CASSPPRGGSSYEQYF.

J is TRBJ2-5 and V is TRBV10-3; as DNA is missing, the TRBD1 call by TCRdb cannot be tested. In germline, CDR1 is ENHRY, CDR2 SYGVKD. The CDR3 consists of 14 residues. The CDR3 is CAISESAGTETQYF.

The genes are TRBV7-3 and TRBJ1-1; TCRdb outputs TRBD1, but without DNA this stays unchecked. The CDR3 contains 14 residues. CDR1 and CDR2 (germline): SGHTA, FQGTGA. CDR3: CASSPGEGLTEAFF.

The rearrangement links TRBV20-1 to TRBJ2-5; no DNA is available, so the TRBD1 call from TCRdb remains unchecked. Germline lookup yields CDR1 DFQATT and CDR2 SNEGSKA (reference sequence). The CDR3 covers 15 residues. CDR3 sequence reads: CSAQGSGTVQETQYF.

The CDR3 spells CASSLSRSSTDTQYF. This chain joins TRBV9 and TRBJ2-3. CDR1 SGDLS and CDR2 YYNGEE come from the germline V gene. The CDR3 runs 15 residues.

The chain's CDR3 is CASRRQGGANEKLFF. This chain uses TRBV4-3 with TRBJ1-4; TCRdb lists TRBD1, though no DNA is available to test this call. CDR3 size: 15 residues. CDR1 and CDR2 from the germline V gene are LGHNA and YSLEER.

This chain connects TRBV12-3 or TRBV12-4 to TRBJ2-2; TCRdb indicates TRBD1, and absent DNA this call remains unverified. CDR3 length: 16 amino acids. CDR3 in amino acids: CASSPPGATNTGELFF.

This chain joins TRBV5-1 and TRBJ2-7; without DNA, the TCRdb call of TRBD1 cannot be checked. This CDR3 is built from 13 residues. Per the germline V gene, CDR1 is SGHRS and CDR2 is YFSETQ. The CDR3: CASSLTGNSEQYF. Using reference TRBV5-1 and TRBJ2-7 for the parts outside the CDR3, the full variable domain is KAGVTQTPRYLIKTRGQQVTLSCSPISGHRSVSWYQQTPGQGLQFLFEYFSETQRNKGNFPGRFSGRQFSNSRSEMNVSTLELGDSALYLCASSLTGNSEQYFGPGTRLTVT.

J is TRBJ2-7 and V is TRBV5-1; the TCRdb call, TRBD2, lacks DNA for checking. This CDR3 region has 16 residues. CDR1 and CDR2 from the germline V gene are SGHRS and YFSETQ. CDR3 loop: CASSPPLGTSTYEQYF.

The chain recombines TRBV4-3 with TRBJ2-1. CDR3 length equals 13 residues. Germline V gene lookup returns CDR1 LGHNA and CDR2 YSLEER. The CDR3 spells CASSQDQYNEQFF.

This chain connects TRBV9 to TRBJ2-1. Germline CDR1 is SGDLS and CDR2 is YYNGEE. The CDR3 totals 15 residues. The CDR3 is CASSESLSSYNEQFF.

V is TRBV18 and J is TRBJ1-1. This CDR3 is 14 amino acids long. Germline CDR1 and CDR2: KGHSH and LQKENI. CDR3 sequence: CASSPAKLNTEAFF.

This chain connects TRBV11-2 to TRBJ2-1; checking the TCRdb D call of TRBD2 is not possible without DNA. The CDR3 is 15 residues long. Germline V gene lookup returns CDR1 SGHAT and CDR2 FQNNGV. The chain's CDR3 is CASSLSGLVGHEQFF.

The chain carries TRBV18 and TRBJ1-5; TCRdb designates TRBD1, a call that cannot be tested without DNA. CDR1 KGHSH and CDR2 LQKENI come from the germline V gene. This CDR3 comprises 14 residues. CDR3 residues: CASSPNTGNQPQHF.

This chain joins TRBV12-3 or TRBV12-4 and TRBJ2-2; TCRdb gives TRBD2 as the D gene, but with no DNA this cannot be confirmed. This CDR3 contains 16 residues. The CDR3 reads CASSLGVAGNTGELFF.

This chain joins TRBV10-3 and TRBJ1-6; lacking DNA, the TRBD1 call made by TCRdb goes unchecked. Per germline, CDR1 ENHRY and CDR2 SYGVKD. The CDR3 consists of 16 residues. CDR3 in amino acids: CAISESGPGTNGPLHF.

This chain links TRBV7-2 with TRBJ2-7. The CDR3 consists of 13 residues. Germline CDR1 is SGHTA and CDR2 is FQGNSA. The CDR3 protein is CASSEGPHYEQYF. Combining the CDR3 with reference TRBV7-2 and TRBJ2-7 gives the whole variable domain GAGVSQSPSNKVTEKGKDVELRCDPISGHTALYWYRQSLGQGLEFLIYFQGNSAPDKSGLPSDRFSAERTGGSVSTLTIQRTQQEDSAVYLCASSEGPHYEQYFGPGTRLTVT.

The chain uses TRBV27 and TRBJ2-7; the D call from TCRdb, TRBD2, cannot be confirmed without DNA. The CDR3 is 15 residues long. Per the germline V gene, CDR1 is MNHEY and CDR2 is SMNVEV (reference sequence). The CDR3 sequence: CASSWLAGGSYEQYF.

The CDR3 loop is CASSHSGTGQETQYF. The chain recombines TRBV28 with TRBJ2-5; lacking DNA, the TRBD1 call made by TCRdb goes unchecked. This CDR3 region has 15 residues. Germline CDR1 reads MDHEN; CDR2 reads SYDVKM.

This rearrangement joins TRBV7-2 to TRBJ2-7; TCRdb selects TRBD1, and the lack of DNA leaves this call unchecked. This CDR3 region has 13 residues. The V gene's germline CDR1 is SGHTA and CDR2 FQGNSA. CDR3 amino acids: CASSKTGISEQYF.